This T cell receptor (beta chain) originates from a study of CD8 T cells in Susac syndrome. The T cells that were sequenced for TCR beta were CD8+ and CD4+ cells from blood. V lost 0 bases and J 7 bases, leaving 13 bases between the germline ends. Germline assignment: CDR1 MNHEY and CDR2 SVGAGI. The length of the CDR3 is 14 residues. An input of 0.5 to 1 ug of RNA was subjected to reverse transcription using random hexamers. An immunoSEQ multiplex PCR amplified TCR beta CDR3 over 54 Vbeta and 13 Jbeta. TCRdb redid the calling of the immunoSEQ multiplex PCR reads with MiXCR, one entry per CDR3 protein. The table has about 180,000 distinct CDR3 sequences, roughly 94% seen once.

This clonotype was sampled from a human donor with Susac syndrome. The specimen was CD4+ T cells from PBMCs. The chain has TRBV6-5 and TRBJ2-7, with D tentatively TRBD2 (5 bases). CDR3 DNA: TGTGCCAGCAGTTACTCGAGTAGAGGAGGAGAGCAGTACTTC. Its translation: CASSYSSRGGEQYF.